These 8 T cell receptor beta chains were all obtained from the same sample, sequenced in a study of tumor-infiltrating lymphocytes in primary liver carcinoma. The study extracted blood RNA from unsorted whole blood and also extracted germline DNA. A primer in the constant region served to generate TCR beta cDNA from around 500 ng of total RNA. Nested multiplex PCR, run for three rounds with slightly modified ARM-PCR, yielded TCR beta libraries. The study ran its first two PCR rounds for roughly 11 cycles each, using TRBV1-TRBV30 forward primers and a C-beta reverse primer. TCRdb re-called the multiplex PCR reads through MiXCR, storing one row per CDR3 protein. Here the sample spans 320,000 or so distinct CDR3 sequences, less than 75% being singletons. The material sequenced was peripheral blood. All receptors derive from a man aged 40-49 years with primary liver carcinoma and hepatitis B virus infection.

This clonotype was observed a few times. V usage is TRBV7-9 and J usage is TRBJ2-1; TRBD2 might be the D (6 bases). The germline gives CDR1 SEHNR, CDR2 FQNEAQ (reference sequence). This CDR3 contains 15 residues. The germline V and J ends were trimmed by 5 bases and 1 base, with 12 bases remaining between them. DNA of the CDR3: TGTGCCAGCAGCCCCGGAGGGTTATCCTACAATGAGCAGTTCTTC. This translates into CASSPGGLSYNEQFF.

The chain links TRBV11-2 to TRBJ2-4; weak D call: TRBD2 (5 bases). The V and J ends lost 10 bases and 8 bases respectively, with 24 bases between them. Germline CDR1 and CDR2: SGHAT and FQNNGV. The length of the CDR3 is 15 residues. This chain's CDR3 is CATCTLGRSRDIQYF. The CDR3 DNA reads TGTGCCACCTGCACACTAGGACGCTCCCGGGACATTCAGTACTTC.

Points on this clonotype: The junction departs from the called germline gene at one end, perhaps through a read error. The rearrangement joins TRBV12-3 or TRBV12-4 to TRBJ2-5, with D hard to call. The CDR3 runs to 12 residues. CDR3 loop: CASNLSCETQYF. The CDR3 nucleotides are TGTGCCAGCAATTTAAGCTGCGAGACCCAGTACTTC.

This sequence joins TRBV6-5 and TRBJ1-3; no clear D. V lost 0 bases to trimming and J lost 0 bases, with 12 bases between them. This CDR3 contains 17 residues. The germline V gene encodes CDR1 MNHEY and CDR2 SVGAGI. CDR3 coding DNA: TGTGCCAGCAGTTACTCCCACGCCAGGCTCTCTGGAAACACCATATATTTT. Its protein product is CASSYSHARLSGNTIYF.

This clonotype has a single count. A much larger clone is a single base away; this may be a read error. The gene calls are TRBV10-2 and TRBJ2-2; 9 positions match TRBD2. Per germline, CDR1 WSHSY and CDR2 SAAADI. This CDR3 has 15 amino acids. The V gene end was trimmed by 4 bases and the J gene end by 3 bases; junction bases not matched to a gene: 3. The CDR3 DNA reads TGCGCCAGCAGTGTAGCGGGAGCCGACACCGGGGAGCTGTTTTTT. Protein product: CASSVAGADTGELFF.

In regard to this clonotype: Lacking the conserved final phenylalanine or tryptophan, this CDR3 likely reflects a read error. This chain joins TRBV7-8 and TRBJ2-2; no reliable D call. CDR3 length: 15 residues. Trimming took off 2 bases at V and 3 bases at J, with 10 bases between the two ends. Per germline, CDR1 SGHVS and CDR2 FQNEAQ. CDR3 in DNA: TGTGCCAGCAGCTTAATTCGGTCGGACACCGGGGAGCTGTTTTCT. This codes for CASSLIRSDTGELFS.

On this clonotype itself: With a much larger clone just one base away, this may be a read error. The chain uses TRBV5-4 and TRBJ2-7; weak D call: TRBD1 (6 bases). The ends were cut back, 4 bases at V and 2 bases at J, with 13 bases in the middle. The CDR3 extends over 14 amino acids. Germline loops: CDR1 SGHNT, CDR2 YYREEE (reference sequence). This CDR3 reads CASSHGQPTYEQYF. In DNA form, the CDR3 reads TGTGCCAGCAGCCATGGACAGCCGACCTACGAGCAGTACTTC.

At least ten counts were recorded for this clonotype. The CDR3 reads CASRSEEETEAFF. In DNA, the CDR3 is TGTGCCAGCAGATCGGAGGAGGAGACTGAAGCTTTCTTT. The chain uses TRBV6-5 and TRBJ1-1; no reliable D call. Trimming left V 6 bases short and J 5 bases short, with 13 bases between. The CDR3 is 13 residues long. Germline CDR1 MNHEY, CDR2 SVGAGI.